This TCR beta chain was retrieved from a study of control samples from healthy donors and cancer patients. TCRdb's table, derived via immunoSEQ multiplex PCR, lists solely in-frame clones and lacks some. The profile covers roughly 98,000 clones, with more than 80% appearing a single time and over 8% taken by the ten largest. This CDR3 contains 15 residues. Germline V gives CDR1 MNHEY, CDR2 SMNVEV (reference sequence). V was clipped by 5 bases and J by 3 bases, with 16 bases between them. The J gene is TRBJ1-1, the V gene TRBV27, with D tentatively TRBD1 (6 bases). The clonotype comes from a man younger than 30 in good health. Sequencing was performed on blood. CDR3 residues: CASSLGGGGYTEAFF. DNA of the CDR3: TGTGCCAGCAGTCTGGGCGGAGGGGGATACACTGAAGCTTTCTTT.